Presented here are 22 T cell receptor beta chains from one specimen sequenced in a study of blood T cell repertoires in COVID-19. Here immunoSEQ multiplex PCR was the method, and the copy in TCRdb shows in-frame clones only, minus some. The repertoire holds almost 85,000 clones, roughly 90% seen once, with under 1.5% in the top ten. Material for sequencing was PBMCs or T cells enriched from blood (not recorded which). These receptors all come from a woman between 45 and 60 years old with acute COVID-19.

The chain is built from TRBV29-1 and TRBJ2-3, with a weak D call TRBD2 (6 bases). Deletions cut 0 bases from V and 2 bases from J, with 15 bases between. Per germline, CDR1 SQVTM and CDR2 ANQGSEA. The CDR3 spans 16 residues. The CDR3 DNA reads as TGCAGCGTTGAAGAGGAGGGGTCGGCTCCCACAGATACGCAGTATTTT. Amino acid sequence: CSVEEEGSAPTDTQYF.

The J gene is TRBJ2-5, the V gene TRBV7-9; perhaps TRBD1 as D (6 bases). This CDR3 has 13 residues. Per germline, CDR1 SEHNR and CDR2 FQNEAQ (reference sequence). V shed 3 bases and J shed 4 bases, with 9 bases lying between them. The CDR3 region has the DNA TGTGCCAGCAGCTTTACAGGGCTAGAGACCCAGTACTTC. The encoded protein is CASSFTGLETQYF.

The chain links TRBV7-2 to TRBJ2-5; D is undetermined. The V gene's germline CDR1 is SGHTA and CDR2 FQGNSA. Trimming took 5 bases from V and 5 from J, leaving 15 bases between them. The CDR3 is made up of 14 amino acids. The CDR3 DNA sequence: TGTGCCAGCAGCCCCCTGTACCTCGGGGAGACCCAGTACTTC. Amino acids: CASSPLYLGETQYF. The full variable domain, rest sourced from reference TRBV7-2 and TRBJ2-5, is GAGVSQSPSNKVTEKGKDVELRCDPISGHTALYWYRQSLGQGLEFLIYFQGNSAPDKSGLPSDRFSAERTGGSVSTLTIQRTQQEDSAVYLCASSPLYLGETQYFGPGTRLLVL.

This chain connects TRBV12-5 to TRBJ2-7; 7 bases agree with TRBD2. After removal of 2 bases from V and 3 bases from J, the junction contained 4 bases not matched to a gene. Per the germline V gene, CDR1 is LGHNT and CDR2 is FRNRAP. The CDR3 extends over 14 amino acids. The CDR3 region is CASGLPGLHYEQYF. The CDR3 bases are TGTGCTAGTGGTTTGCCGGGACTACACTACGAGCAGTACTTC. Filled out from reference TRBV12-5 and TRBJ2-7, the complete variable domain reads DARVTQTPRHKVTEMGQEVTMRCQPILGHNTVFWYRQTMMQGLELLAYFRNRAPLDDSGMPKDRFSAEMPDATLATLKIQPSEPRDSAVYFCASGLPGLHYEQYFGPGTRLTVT.

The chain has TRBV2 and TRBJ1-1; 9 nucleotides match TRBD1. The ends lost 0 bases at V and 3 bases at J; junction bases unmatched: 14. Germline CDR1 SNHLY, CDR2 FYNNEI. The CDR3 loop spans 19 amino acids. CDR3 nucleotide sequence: TGTGCCAGCAGTGAAGCGCTTCGCCCTACAGGGGGCCGGGACACTGAAGCTTTCTTT. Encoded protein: CASSEALRPTGGRDTEAFF.

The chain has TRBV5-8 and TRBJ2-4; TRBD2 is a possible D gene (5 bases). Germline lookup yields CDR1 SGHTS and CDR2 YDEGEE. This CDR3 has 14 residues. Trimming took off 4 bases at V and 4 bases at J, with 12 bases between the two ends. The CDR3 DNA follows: TGTGCCAGCAGCCCGACCCCGGGGAAAAACATTCAGTACTTC. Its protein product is CASSPTPGKNIQYF.

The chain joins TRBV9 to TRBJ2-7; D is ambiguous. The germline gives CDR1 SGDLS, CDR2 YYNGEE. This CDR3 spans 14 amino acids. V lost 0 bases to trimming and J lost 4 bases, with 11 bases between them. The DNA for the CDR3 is TGTGCCAGCAGCGTAGAATCGGGTGGGTACGAGCAGTACTTC. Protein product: CASSVESGGYEQYF.

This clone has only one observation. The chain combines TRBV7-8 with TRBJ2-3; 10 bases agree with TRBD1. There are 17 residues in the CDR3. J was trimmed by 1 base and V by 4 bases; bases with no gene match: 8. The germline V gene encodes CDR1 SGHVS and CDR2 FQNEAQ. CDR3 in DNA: TGTGCCAGCAGCTCCTCTCCAGGGACAGGGGGCACAGATACGCAGTATTTT. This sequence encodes CASSSSPGTGGTDTQYF. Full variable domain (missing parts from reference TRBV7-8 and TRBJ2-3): GAGVSQSPRYKVAKRGQDVALRCDPISGHVSLFWYQQALGQGPEFLTYFQNEAQLDKSGLPSDRFFAERPEGSVSTLKIQRTQQEDSAVYLCASSSSPGTGGTDTQYFGPGTRLTVL.

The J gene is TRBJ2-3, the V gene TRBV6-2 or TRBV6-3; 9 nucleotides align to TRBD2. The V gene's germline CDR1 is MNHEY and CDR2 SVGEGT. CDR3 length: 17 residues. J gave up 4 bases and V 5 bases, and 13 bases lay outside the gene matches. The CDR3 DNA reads TGTGCCAGCAGTGCCGTGGGCGCGGGAGGGCCTGCAGATACGCAGTATTTT. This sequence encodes CASSAVGAGGPADTQYF.

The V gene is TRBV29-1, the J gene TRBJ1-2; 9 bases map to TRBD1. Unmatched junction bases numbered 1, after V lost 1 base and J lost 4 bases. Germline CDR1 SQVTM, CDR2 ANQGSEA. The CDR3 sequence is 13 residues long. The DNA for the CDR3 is TGCAGCGTTGAAGGACAGGGGGGCTATGGCTACACCTTC. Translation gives CSVEGQGGYGYTF. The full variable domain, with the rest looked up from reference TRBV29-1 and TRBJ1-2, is SAVISQKPSRDICQRGTSLTIQCQVDSQVTMMFWYRQQPGQSLTLIATANQGSEATYESGFVIDKFPISRPNLTFSTLTVSNMSPEDSSIYLCSVEGQGGYGYTFGSGTRLTVV.

CDR3 nucleotides: TGTGCCAGCAGTGATTGGGCAGGCCCGAACACTGAAGCTTTCTTT. Translating it yields CASSDWAGPNTEAFF. The V and J genes are TRBV7-9 and TRBJ1-1, with unresolved D. The CDR3 is 15 residues long. Germline-derived CDR1 and CDR2 are SEHNR and FQNEAQ (reference sequence). Trimming cost V 6 bases and J 1 base, with 15 bases left between them.

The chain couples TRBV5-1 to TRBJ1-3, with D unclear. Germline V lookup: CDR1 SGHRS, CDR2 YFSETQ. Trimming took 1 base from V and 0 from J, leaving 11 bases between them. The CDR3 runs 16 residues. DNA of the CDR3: TGCGCCAGCAGCTTGTTCTCGGGAACCTCTGGAAACACCATATATTTT. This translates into CASSLFSGTSGNTIYF.

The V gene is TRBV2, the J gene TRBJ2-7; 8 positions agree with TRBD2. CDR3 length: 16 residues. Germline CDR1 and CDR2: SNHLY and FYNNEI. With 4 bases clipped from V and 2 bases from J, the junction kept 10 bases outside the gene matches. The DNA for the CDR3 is TGTGCCAGCAGTGGGGCGCGCGGGAGGTCGGCCTACGAGCAGTACTTC. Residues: CASSGARGRSAYEQYF.

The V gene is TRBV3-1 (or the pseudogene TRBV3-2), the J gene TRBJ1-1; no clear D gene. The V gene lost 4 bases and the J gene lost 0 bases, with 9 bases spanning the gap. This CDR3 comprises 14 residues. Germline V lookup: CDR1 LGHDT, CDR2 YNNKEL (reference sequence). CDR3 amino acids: CASSLANLNTEAFF. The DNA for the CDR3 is TGTGCCAGCAGCCTGGCAAACCTGAACACTGAAGCTTTCTTT.

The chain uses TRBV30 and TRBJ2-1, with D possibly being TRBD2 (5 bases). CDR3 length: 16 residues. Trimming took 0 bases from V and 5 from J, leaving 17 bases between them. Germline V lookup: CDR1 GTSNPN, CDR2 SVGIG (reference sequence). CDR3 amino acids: CAWSVRRGLGDNEQFF. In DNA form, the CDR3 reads TGTGCCTGGAGTGTACGAAGAGGGCTTGGGGACAATGAGCAGTTCTTC.

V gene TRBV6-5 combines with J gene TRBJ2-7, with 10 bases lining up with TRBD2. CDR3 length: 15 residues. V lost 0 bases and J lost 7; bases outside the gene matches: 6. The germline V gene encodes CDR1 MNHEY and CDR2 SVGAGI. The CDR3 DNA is TGTGCCAGCAGTTACTCGAACGAACTAGCGGGGGAGCAGTACTTC. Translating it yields CASSYSNELAGEQYF.

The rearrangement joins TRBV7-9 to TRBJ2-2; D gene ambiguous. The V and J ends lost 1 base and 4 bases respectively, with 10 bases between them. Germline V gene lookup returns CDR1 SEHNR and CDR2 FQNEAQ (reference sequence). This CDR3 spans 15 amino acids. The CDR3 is CASSLGAPGTGELFF. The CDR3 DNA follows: TGTGCCAGCAGCTTAGGGGCACCCGGCACCGGGGAGCTGTTTTTT.

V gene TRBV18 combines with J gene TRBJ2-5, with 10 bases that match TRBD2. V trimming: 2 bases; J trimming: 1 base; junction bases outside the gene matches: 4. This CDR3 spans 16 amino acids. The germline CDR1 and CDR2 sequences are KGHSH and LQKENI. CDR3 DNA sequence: TGTGCCAGCTCACCAAAGAGCGGGAGGGTCCAAGAGACCCAGTACTTC. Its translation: CASSPKSGRVQETQYF.

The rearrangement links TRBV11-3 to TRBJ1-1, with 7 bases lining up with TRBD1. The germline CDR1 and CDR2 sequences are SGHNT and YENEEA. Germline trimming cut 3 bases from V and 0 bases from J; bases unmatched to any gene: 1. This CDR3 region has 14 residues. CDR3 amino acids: CASSLGQLNTEAFF. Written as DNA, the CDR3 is TGTGCCAGCAGCTTGGGACAGTTGAACACTGAAGCTTTCTTT.

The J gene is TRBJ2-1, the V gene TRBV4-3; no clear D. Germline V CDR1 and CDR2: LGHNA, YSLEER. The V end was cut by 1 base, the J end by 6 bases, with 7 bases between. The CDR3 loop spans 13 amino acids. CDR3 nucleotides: TGCGCCAGCAGCCAAGGGCCTAGCAATGAGCAGTTCTTC. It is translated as CASSQGPSNEQFF.

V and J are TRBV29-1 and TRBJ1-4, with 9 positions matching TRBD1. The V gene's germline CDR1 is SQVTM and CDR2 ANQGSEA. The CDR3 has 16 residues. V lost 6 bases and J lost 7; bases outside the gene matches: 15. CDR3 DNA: TGCAGCGTCCCTATGACAGGGGGTTTGGGGGGTGAAAAACTGTTTTTT. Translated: CSVPMTGGLGGEKLFF.

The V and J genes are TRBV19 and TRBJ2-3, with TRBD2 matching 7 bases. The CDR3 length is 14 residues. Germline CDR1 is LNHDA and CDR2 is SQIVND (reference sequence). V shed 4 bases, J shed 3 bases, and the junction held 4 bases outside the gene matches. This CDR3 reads CASSTGGGTDTQYF. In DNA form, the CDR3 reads TGTGCCAGTAGTACGGGGGGAGGGACAGATACGCAGTATTTT.